This entry lists 23 T cell receptor beta chains sequenced from one sample in a study of blood T cells in healthy people across ages. A second roughly 7 to 11 cycle PCR used barcoded and J-beta primers. TCRdb analysed the 5' RACE reads with MiXCR anew, one entry per CDR3 protein. The sample consists of about 1.6 million distinct CDR3 sequences, around 36% of them appearing once. The sample taken for sequencing was blood. All receptors come from a woman aged 25 to 39 in good health.

This clonotype has more than one count but fewer than ten. V is TRBV11-2 and J is TRBJ2-7; the D is unclear. Germline lookup yields CDR1 SGHAT and CDR2 FQNNGV. The CDR3 length is 14 residues. V lost 8 bases, J lost 3 bases, and 17 bases lay in between. CDR3 protein: CASRRLRGDYEQYF. The CDR3, as DNA: TGTGCCAGCCGCCGTCTTCGTGGAGACTACGAGCAGTACTTC.

In this sample, this clonotype turned up a few times. The chain links TRBV7-9 to TRBJ2-5; tentative D call: TRBD2 (7 bases). Deletions cut 5 bases from V and 4 bases from J, with 20 bases between. The V gene's germline CDR1 is SEHNR and CDR2 FQNEAQ (reference sequence). This CDR3 has 16 amino acids. CDR3 nucleotide sequence: TGTGCCAGCAGCGGCGCCCGGGGGGCTATTCGAGAGACCCAGTACTTC. Translation: CASSGARGAIRETQYF.

This clonotype was observed a single time. The chain joins TRBV19 to TRBJ2-1, with D uncertain. V was trimmed by 0 bases and J by 6 bases, leaving 6 bases between them. CDR1 and CDR2 from the germline V gene are LNHDA and SQIVND (reference sequence). The CDR3 is 13 residues long. The CDR3 coding sequence is TGTGCCAGTAGTATAGATTGGGGCAATGAGCAGTTCTTC. This encodes CASSIDWGNEQFF.

This clonotype was seen more than once but under ten times. The rearrangement uses TRBV4-1 and TRBJ2-1, with 9 bases that match TRBD2. This CDR3 spans 18 amino acids. V lost 0 bases and J lost 2; bases outside the gene matches: 8. Germline V gene data show CDR1 as MGHRA and CDR2 as YSYEKL. The CDR3 bases are TGCGCCAGCAGCCAAGATCCCCCGGCTAGCGGGGCCTACAATGAGCAGTTCTTC. Protein sequence: CASSQDPPASGAYNEQFF.

The J gene is TRBJ1-1, the V gene TRBV5-1, with D unclear. The CDR3 runs 17 residues. Trimming took off 0 bases at V and 0 bases at J, with 15 bases between the two ends. CDR1 and CDR2 (germline): SGHRS, YFSETQ. The CDR3 spells CASSLDSPTFLNTEAFF. The DNA for the CDR3 is TGCGCCAGCAGCTTGGATTCCCCGACATTTTTGAACACTGAAGCTTTCTTT.

The chain links TRBV5-1 to TRBJ1-1; no firm D call. The V end was cut by 3 bases, the J end by 1 base, with 10 bases between. This CDR3 comprises 14 residues. Per germline, CDR1 SGHRS and CDR2 YFSETQ. The CDR3 nucleotides are TGCGCCAGCAGCTCCGATCAGAGGAACACTGAAGCTTTCTTT. Translating gives CASSSDQRNTEAFF.

This clonotype was seen a handful of times. The chain joins TRBV4-2 to TRBJ2-1; D is unresolved. The V end lost 1 base, the J end lost 5 bases, and 12 bases lay between the germline ends. The CDR3 loop spans 15 amino acids. Per the germline V gene, CDR1 is LGHNA and CDR2 is YNFKEQ. The CDR3, as DNA: TGTGCCAGCAGCCAAGTTATTGGCCAGGACAATGAGCAGTTCTTC. Translated: CASSQVIGQDNEQFF.

In this sample, this clonotype turned up many times. The genes are TRBV29-1 and TRBJ2-1, with 10 bases lining up with TRBD1. Germline loops: CDR1 SQVTM, CDR2 ANQGSEA. This CDR3 is built from 15 residues. V was pared by 7 bases and J by 1 base, with 7 bases of the junction left unmatched. The CDR3 loop reads CSAQRDRGSYNEQFF. CDR3 DNA sequence: TGCAGCGCCCAGAGGGACAGGGGTTCCTACAATGAGCAGTTCTTC.

The CDR3 spells CASSFAASGSRGTQYF. As DNA, the CDR3 is TGTGCCAGCAGCTTCGCGGCTAGCGGTTCTAGGGGGACCCAGTACTTC. The chain is built from TRBV7-3 and TRBJ2-5; 7 bases align to TRBD2. Germline CDR1 reads SGHTA; CDR2 reads FQGTGA. The CDR3 spans 16 residues. With V trimmed by 3 bases and J by 7 bases, 14 bases remained unmatched.

The rearrangement uses TRBV20-1 and TRBJ2-5, with 7 bases lining up with TRBD1. The length of the CDR3 is 16 residues. The germline V gene has CDR1 DFQATT and CDR2 SNEGSKA (reference sequence). J gave up 0 bases and V 5 bases, and 12 bases lay outside the gene matches. The DNA of the CDR3 is TGCAGTGCTCGAGGACAGGAGCTACTGTACCAAGAGACCCAGTACTTC. Translated, it gives CSARGQELLYQETQYF.

The chain combines TRBV12-3 or TRBV12-4 with TRBJ1-2; D remains unclear. The CDR3 totals 15 residues. The V gene lost 6 bases and the J gene lost 4 bases, with 18 bases spanning the gap. Here the CDR3 reads CASRSGEALGYGYTF. CDR3 nucleotides: TGTGCCAGCAGATCCGGGGAGGCGTTGGGCTATGGCTACACCTTC.

There are a few counts of this clonotype. The chain recombines TRBV4-1 with TRBJ2-3, with D unclear. Trimming left V 2 bases short and J 2 bases short, with 11 bases between. Germline V gene lookup returns CDR1 MGHRA and CDR2 YSYEKL. This CDR3 spans 15 amino acids. The CDR3 is CASSQFRYNTDTQYF. The CDR3, as DNA: TGCGCCAGCAGCCAATTTAGGTACAACACAGATACGCAGTATTTT.

This chain uses TRBV20-1 with TRBJ2-5; no definite D call. The germline gives CDR1 DFQATT, CDR2 SNEGSKA (reference sequence). V lost 3 bases, J lost 2 bases, and 10 bases lay in between. There are 13 residues in the CDR3. This chain's CDR3 is CSASQTLQETQYF. The CDR3 DNA sequence: TGCAGTGCTAGCCAGACATTGCAAGAGACCCAGTACTTC.

The rearrangement links TRBV6-5 to TRBJ1-1; D gene uncertain. V was shortened by 6 bases and J by 1 base, with 9 bases between the two germline ends. The CDR3 runs 13 residues. Germline lookup yields CDR1 MNHEY and CDR2 SVGAGI. The CDR3 loop is CASRPPENTEAFF. CDR3 in DNA: TGTGCCAGCAGACCCCCCGAGAACACTGAAGCTTTCTTT.

V usage is TRBV7-8 and J usage is TRBJ1-1, with D maybe TRBD1 (5 bases). CDR3 length: 18 residues. Germline V gives CDR1 SGHVS, CDR2 FQNEAQ. V dropped 3 bases and J dropped 0 bases, with 20 bases sitting between them. The CDR3 loop is CASSLVWGTLDMNTEAFF. CDR3 coding DNA: TGTGCCAGCAGCTTGGTCTGGGGCACCCTGGACATGAACACTGAAGCTTTCTTT.

The chain links TRBV6-6 to TRBJ2-3; D is perhaps TRBD2 (7 bases). CDR3 length: 14 amino acids. Germline V gives CDR1 MNHNY, CDR2 SVGAGI (reference sequence). V lost 7 bases and J 1 base, leaving 12 bases between the germline ends. The CDR3 DNA follows: TGTGCCAGCAATGACGGGGGGCGCACAGATACGCAGTATTTT. Its protein product is CASNDGGRTDTQYF.

To note about this clonotype: This may arise from a read error, as a much more abundant clone is one base away. The chain uses TRBV4-1 and TRBJ2-7; unclear D gene. The CDR3 is 14 residues long. Between the trimmed V and J ends, which lost 5 bases and 0 bases, there was a span of 11 bases. CDR1 and CDR2 from the germline V gene are MGHRA and YSYEKL. The CDR3: CASSAEAISYEQYF. The CDR3 DNA reads TGCGCCAGCAGCGCCGAGGCCATCTCCTACGAGCAGTACTTC.

This clonotype was detected many times. The V gene is TRBV20-1, the J gene TRBJ2-7; possibly TRBD1 or TRBD2 for D (5 bases each). V lost 0 bases and J 2 bases, leaving 11 bases between the germline ends. The CDR3 spans 14 residues. CDR1 DFQATT and CDR2 SNEGSKA come from the germline V gene (reference sequence). The CDR3 nucleotides read TGCAGTGCTAGAGATCGGGGCAGAACCTACGAGCAGTACTTC. It specifies CSARDRGRTYEQYF.

This clonotype was seen ten or more times. The J gene is TRBJ2-5, the V gene TRBV29-1; D ambiguous. Germline V lookup: CDR1 SQVTM, CDR2 ANQGSEA. The germline V and J ends were trimmed by 4 bases and 5 bases, with 11 bases remaining between them. This CDR3 is built from 12 residues. The CDR3 sequence is CSVAPMVETQYF. DNA for the CDR3: TGCAGCGTTGCACCGATGGTGGAGACCCAGTACTTC.

The rearrangement joins TRBV15 to TRBJ2-3, with no clear D. The CDR3 is 10 residues long. CDR1 is LNHNV, CDR2 YYDKDF, per germline (reference sequence). The V end was cut by 8 bases, the J end by 8 bases, with 8 bases between. The CDR3 DNA follows: TGTGCCACCGGATATCGTACGCAGTATTTT. Protein: CATGYRTQYF.

In this sample, this clonotype turned up many times. V usage is TRBV4-2 and J usage is TRBJ2-7; 10 bases are a match to TRBD2. Per germline, CDR1 LGHNA and CDR2 YNFKEQ. This CDR3 is built from 17 residues. V shed 4 bases, J shed 2 bases, and the junction held 11 bases outside the gene matches. Here the CDR3 reads CASSPHTLAGDPYEQYF. DNA for the CDR3: TGTGCCAGCAGCCCTCACACTCTAGCGGGGGACCCCTACGAGCAGTACTTC.

This chain joins TRBV27 and TRBJ2-7; 7 bases match TRBD2. The CDR3 has 15 residues. Germline trimming cut 3 bases from V and 3 bases from J; bases unmatched to any gene: 8. Germline CDR1 MNHEY, CDR2 SMNVEV (reference sequence). CDR3 nucleotides: TGTGCCAGCAGTTTCGGGGGGAGTGGGGACTACGAGCAGTACTTC. It yields the protein CASSFGGSGDYEQYF.

The chain combines TRBV30 with TRBJ1-2; D uncertain. Trimming took off 3 bases at V and 4 bases at J, with 9 bases between the two ends. From germline, CDR1 is GTSNPN and CDR2 SVGIG (reference sequence). The CDR3 extends over 12 amino acids. CDR3 residues: CAWRGNSYGYTF. CDR3 sequence (DNA): TGTGCCTGGAGAGGGAACAGCTATGGCTACACCTTC.